This T cell receptor beta chain was found in a study of blood T cell repertoires in COVID-19. Study at large: Spain, Italy and the United States supplied samples that represented acute and convalescent COVID-19. Sample material is recorded as cDNA or gDNA derived from T cells, B-cell-depleted T cells, or PBMCs.

The authors' processing: The assay estimated nucleated cells by amplifying reference gene primers. Sequencing used immunoSEQ multiplex PCR; TCRdb keeps in-frame clones, though not all of them. For V, J and clone size, that table is used; D and trimming come from the DNA. This sample has about 87,000 clones, with around nine tenths found just once. This clone appeared a few times. The sample comprised peripheral blood. This sequence originates from an elderly woman with acute or convalescent COVID-19.

The CDR3 sequence is CASSLAQGRNEQFF. The CDR3 DNA reads TGTGCCAGCAGCTTAGCGCAGGGTCGGAATGAGCAGTTCTTC. The chain carries TRBV7-2 and TRBJ2-1; D is possibly TRBD1 (5 bases). V lost 0 bases to trimming and J lost 7 bases, with 10 bases between them. The CDR3 covers 14 residues. From germline, CDR1 is SGHTA and CDR2 FQGNSA.